The 2 T cell receptor beta chains presented below share a single source sample, sequenced in a study of blood T cells in healthy people across ages. Primers used in a second PCR of about 7 to 12 cycles were a sample-barcoded 5' primer and a J-beta primer mix. TCRdb used MiXCR to reprocess the 5' RACE reads, holding one entry per CDR3 protein. The table lists hundreds of thousands of distinct CDR3 sequences, roughly 24% of them singletons. The same sample was also studied in work on T cells of mothers and their children.

The sample taken for sequencing was blood. The receptors were sampled from a boy aged 5-17 years in good health.

V is TRBV11-3 and J is TRBJ2-1; TRBD2 might be the D (5 bases). Germline V gives CDR1 SGHNT, CDR2 YENEEA. The length of the CDR3 is 16 residues. V lost 2 bases and J 5 bases, leaving 16 bases between the germline ends. The CDR3 spells CASSLQFVLGHNEQFF. In DNA form, the CDR3 reads TGTGCCAGCAGCTTACAGTTCGTACTAGGCCACAATGAGCAGTTCTTC.

In its sample, this clonotype was seen a few times. The V and J genes are TRBV18 and TRBJ2-6; D possibly uses TRBD1 or TRBD2 (5 bases each). Germline V CDR1 and CDR2: KGHSH, LQKENI. V lost 5 bases to trimming and J lost 0 bases, with 11 bases between them. This CDR3 spans 16 amino acids. CDR3: CASSGDGISGANVLTF. DNA of the CDR3: TGTGCCAGCTCAGGGGACGGGATCTCTGGGGCCAACGTCCTGACTTTC.